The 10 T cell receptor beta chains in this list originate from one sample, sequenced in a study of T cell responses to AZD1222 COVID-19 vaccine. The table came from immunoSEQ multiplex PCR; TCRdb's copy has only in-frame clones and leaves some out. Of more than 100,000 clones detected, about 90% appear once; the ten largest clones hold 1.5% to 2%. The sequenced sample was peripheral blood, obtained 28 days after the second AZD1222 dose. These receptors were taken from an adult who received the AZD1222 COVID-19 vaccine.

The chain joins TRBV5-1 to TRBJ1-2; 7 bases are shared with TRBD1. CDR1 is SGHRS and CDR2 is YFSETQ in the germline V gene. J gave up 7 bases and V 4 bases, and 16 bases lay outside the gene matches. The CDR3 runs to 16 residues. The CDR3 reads CASSLGEVDRALGYTF. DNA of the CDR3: TGCGCCAGCAGCCTTGGGGAGGTTGACAGGGCGCTTGGCTACACCTTC.

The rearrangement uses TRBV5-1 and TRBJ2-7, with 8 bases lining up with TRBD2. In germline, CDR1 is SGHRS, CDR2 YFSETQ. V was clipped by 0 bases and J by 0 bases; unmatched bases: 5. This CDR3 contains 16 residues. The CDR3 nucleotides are TGCGCCAGCAGCTTGGGGTCCGGGGGGGCCTCCTACGAGCAGTACTTC. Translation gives CASSLGSGGASYEQYF.

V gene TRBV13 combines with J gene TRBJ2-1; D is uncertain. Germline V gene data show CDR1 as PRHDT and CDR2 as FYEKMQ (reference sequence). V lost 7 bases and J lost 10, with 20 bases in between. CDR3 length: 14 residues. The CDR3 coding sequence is TGTGCCAGCACCCCGGAAAAGGGTTCTAGGGAGCAGTTCTTC. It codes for CASTPEKGSREQFF.

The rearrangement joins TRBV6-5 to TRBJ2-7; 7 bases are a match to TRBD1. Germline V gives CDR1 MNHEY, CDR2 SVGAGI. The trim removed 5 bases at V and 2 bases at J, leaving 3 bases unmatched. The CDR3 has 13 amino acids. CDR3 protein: CASSRDRTYEQYF. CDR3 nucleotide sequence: TGTGCCAGCAGTAGGGACAGAACCTACGAGCAGTACTTC.

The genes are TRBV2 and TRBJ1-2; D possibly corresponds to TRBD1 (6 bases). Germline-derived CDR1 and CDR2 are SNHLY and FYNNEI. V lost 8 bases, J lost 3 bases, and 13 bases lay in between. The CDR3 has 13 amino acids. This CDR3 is CASVPWTDYGYTF. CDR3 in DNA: TGTGCCAGCGTGCCCTGGACAGACTATGGCTACACCTTC.

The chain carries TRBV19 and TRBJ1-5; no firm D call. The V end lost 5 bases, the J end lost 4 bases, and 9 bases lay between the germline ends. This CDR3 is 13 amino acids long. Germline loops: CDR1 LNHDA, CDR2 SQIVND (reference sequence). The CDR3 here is CASSEQVNQPQHF. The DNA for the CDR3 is TGTGCCAGTAGTGAGCAAGTTAATCAGCCCCAGCATTTT.

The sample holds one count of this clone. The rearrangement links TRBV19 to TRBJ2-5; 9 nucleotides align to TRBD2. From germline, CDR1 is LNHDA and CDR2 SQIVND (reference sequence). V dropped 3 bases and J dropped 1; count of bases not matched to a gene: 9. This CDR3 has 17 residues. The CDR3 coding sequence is TGTGCCAGTAGTATTCAGGGGGTAGCGGGGGTCCAAGAGACCCAGTACTTC. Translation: CASSIQGVAGVQETQYF.

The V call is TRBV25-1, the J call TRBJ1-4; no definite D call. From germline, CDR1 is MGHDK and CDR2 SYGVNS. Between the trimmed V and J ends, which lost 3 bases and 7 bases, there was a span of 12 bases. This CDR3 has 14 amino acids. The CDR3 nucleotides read TGTGCCAGCAGTGATCATCTGGACTTTGAAAAACTGTTTTTT. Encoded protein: CASSDHLDFEKLFF.

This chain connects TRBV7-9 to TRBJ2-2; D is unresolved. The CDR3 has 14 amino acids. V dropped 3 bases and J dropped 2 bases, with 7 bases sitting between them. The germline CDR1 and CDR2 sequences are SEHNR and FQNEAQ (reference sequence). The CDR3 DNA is TGTGCCAGCAGCTTCGAACTTAACACCGGGGAGCTGTTTTTT. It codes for CASSFELNTGELFF.

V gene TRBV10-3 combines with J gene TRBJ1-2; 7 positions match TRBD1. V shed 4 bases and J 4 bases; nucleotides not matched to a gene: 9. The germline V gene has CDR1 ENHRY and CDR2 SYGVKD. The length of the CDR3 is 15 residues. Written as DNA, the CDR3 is TGTGCCATCAGTGGACAGGGCGGTGGGGGCTATGGCTACACCTTC. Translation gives CAISGQGGGGYGYTF.